This T cell receptor (beta chain) was captured by sequencing in a study of lymphopenia after photon versus proton radiotherapy (dated by TCRdb to the late 2010s). At the level of the whole study: In patients with gastrointestinal tumors who developed high-grade lymphopenia, the study compared the immunological effects of photon radiation therapy with those of proton radiation therapy. The cohort included over 15 patients with gastrointestinal tumors who developed lymphopenia after receiving either photon or proton therapy. The goal of the study was to describe how the two radiation modalities differ in their effects on the immune system.

From a lookup of the germline V gene, CDR1 and CDR2 are SGHVS and FQNEAQ. CDR3 length: 16 amino acids, cysteine to phenylalanine. Only CDR3 DNA remains: 48 bases, in frame from the first base. V is pared back by 2 bases and J by 4 bases, with 14 bases lying between the germline termini. The library was produced with the immunoSEQ multiplex PCR assay. Alongside multiparametric flow cytometry, deep sequencing of rearranged TCR beta loci was used to profile the T cell repertoires. Not all clones reach the TCRdb copy of this immuneACCESS table, which keeps in-frame sequences only. Checked studies attribute under half of the gap to unresolved V genes and leave the rest unexplained. The sample table lists tens of thousands of clones, roughly 88% of them with a count of one. The ten top clones hold approximately 2.9% of the sample. Broader findings and caveats from the paper: Across the cohort, an inverse correlation was found between a larger post-nadir drop in TCR diversity and overall survival time among patients who died. Proton-treated patients stayed relatively stable during treatment, while photon-treated patients lost naive T cells and TCR diversity and gained effector/memory populations. Once the lymphocyte count had reached its nadir, the repertoires of photon-treated patients showed oligoclonal expansion, particularly of CD8+ Temra cells, and this expansion drove the decline in diversity. The survival association was assessed only in patients who died, and better survival with proton therapy was presented by the authors as a possibility rather than a demonstrated result.

The table lists this clone with a count of one. Its specific antigen is unknown. Base quality data are lacking; no much larger clone is found one base away. The receptor chain draws on TRBV7-8 and TRBJ2-2; 6 matching bases give a weak D call of TRBD1. This receptor was taken from a woman in her 70s with pancreatic cancer. The sample was peripheral blood, taken from a patient treated with photon-based radiotherapy. The encoded CDR3 is CASSLKSGAFTGELFF. The sequenced DNA is TGTGCCAGCAGCTTAAAGTCAGGGGCCTTCACCGGGGAGCTGTTTTTT.